A selection of T cell receptor beta chains follows, all from one sample in a study of T cell changes during pregnancy in multiple sclerosis. Assay used: immunoSEQ multiplex PCR; TCRdb lists only in-frame clones, some missing. The table has 93,000 or so clones, about 90% seen once. The sequenced sample was peripheral blood, obtained after pregnancy. These receptors originate from a female donor with multiple sclerosis, enrolled in a pregnancy study. Each CDR3 is given with its conserved first and last residue. A D gene is named only where the DNA matches it firmly. Clone sizes are given selectively: once, few, many, or a class where the clone is expanded.

size	V	J	D	DNA	CDR3
-	TRBV5-1	TRBJ2-7	-	TGCGCCAGCAGCTTGGGTGGAGGGTCCGAGCAGTACTTC	CASSLGGGSEQYF
-	TRBV7-2	TRBJ2-3	-	TGTGCCAGCAGCTTAGGCGGGGTTATCACAGATACGCAGTATTTT	CASSLGGVITDTQYF
-	TRBV14	TRBJ2-5	TRBD2	TGTGCCAGCAGCCAGACTAGCGGGGGGAAAGAGACCCAGTACTTC	CASSQTSGGKETQYF
few	TRBV6-5	TRBJ1-2	TRBD1	TGTGCCAGCAGGTCCGGGACAGGGTACTATGGCTACACCTTC	CASRSGTGYYGYTF
-	TRBV5-4	TRBJ2-2	-	TGTGCCAGCAGGAGGGAACTAGAACCGAACACCGGGGAGCTGTTTTTT	CASRRELEPNTGELFF
once	TRBV7-6	TRBJ2-1	-	TGTGCCAGCAGCTTAGCGAGGAGGGGAATTGAATATGAGCAGTTCTTC	CASSLARRGIEYEQFF
-	TRBV7-3	TRBJ2-3	-	TGTGCCAGCAGCCCCACAGGTATTGCCGCAGATACGCAGTATTTT	CASSPTGIAADTQYF
-	TRBV29-1	TRBJ1-2	TRBD1	TGCAGCGTCCACAGGGGTAACTATGGCTACACCTTC	CSVHRGNYGYTF
-	TRBV7-3	TRBJ1-1	-	TGTGCCAGCAGCTTAGTCTCTGCCGGGGAAGTCGGAGCTTTCTTT	CASSLVSAGEVGAFF
-	TRBV7-2	TRBJ1-5	TRBD1	TGTGCCAGCATCCGCGACCAGGGGGGACCAAATCAGCCCCAGCATTTT	CASIRDQGGPNQPQHF
-	TRBV11-2	TRBJ2-3	TRBD1	TGTGCCAGCAGCTTCACAGGGGGCAGTTACACAGATACGCAGTATTTT	CASSFTGGSYTDTQYF
-	TRBV18	TRBJ1-1	-	TGTGCCAGCTCACCTCAGGGGATGGGGGACACTGAAGCTTTCTTT	CASSPQGMGDTEAFF
-	TRBV6-5	TRBJ2-7	TRBD1	TGTGCCAGCAGCTGGGGACAGTCCCTCTCCTACGAGCAGTACTTC	CASSWGQSLSYEQYF
-	TRBV4-2	TRBJ2-5	-	TGTGCCAGCACCCCTGGGGGGTCGGGGAAGCTGGGGGAGACCCAGTACTTC	CASTPGGSGKLGETQYF
-	TRBV15	TRBJ1-2	TRBD1	TGTGCCACCAGGCGCGGGACAGCGAATAACTATGGCTACACCTTC	CATRRGTANNYGYTF
-	TRBV4-3	TRBJ2-3	-	TGCGCCAGCAGCCACGAGCGCCGAGATACGCAGTATTTT	CASSHERRDTQYF
-	TRBV7-9	TRBJ2-5	-	TGTGCCAGCAGCTTCCCGTCCCGAGGAGAGACCCAGTACTTC	CASSFPSRGETQYF
-	TRBV7-8	TRBJ1-5	-	TGTGCCAGCAGCTTAAATAAGTGGGGCTATAGCAATCAGCCCCAGCATTTT	CASSLNKWGYSNQPQHF
-	TRBV6-1	TRBJ1-1	-	TGTGCCAGCAGTGAATCCTTCAGGACTTACAGGGTGATGAACACTGAAGCTTTCTTT	CASSESFRTYRVMNTEAFF
-	TRBV6-4	TRBJ2-7	TRBD2	TGTGCCAGCAGCCCCTTGGCGGGAGAATCCTACGAGCAGTACTTC	CASSPLAGESYEQYF
-	TRBV4-3	TRBJ2-1	TRBD2	TGCGCCAGCAGCCAAGAGCCCTTAGCGGGCACCTACAATGAGCAGTTCTTC	CASSQEPLAGTYNEQFF
-	TRBV5-1	TRBJ2-1	TRBD2	TGCGCCAGCAGCGTACTAGCGGGGGGGTACAATGAGCAGTTCTTC	CASSVLAGGYNEQFF
-	TRBV7-2	TRBJ1-1	-	TGTGCCAGCAGCCTTCAGGGTAGGAACACTGAAGCTTTCTTT	CASSLQGRNTEAFF
-	TRBV9	TRBJ2-3	-	TGTGCCAGCAGCCCGGGAGTTACGAGCACAGATACGCAGTATTTT	CASSPGVTSTDTQYF
-	TRBV7-3	TRBJ2-1	-	TGTGCCAGCAGCCCGAAGCCGCGCCCCATAACCTACAATGAGCAGTTCTTC	CASSPKPRPITYNEQFF